The sequence of this TCR beta chain was determined in a study of blood T cell repertoires in COVID-19. The V end was cut by 6 bases, the J end by 8 bases, with 11 bases between. Germline V gene data show CDR1 as DFQATT and CDR2 as SNEGSKA (reference sequence). CDR3 size: 10 residues. The protocol was immunoSEQ multiplex PCR, while the TCRdb copy is restricted to in-frame clones and leaves out a portion. The sample yields about 250,000 clones, around nine tenths seen once. The receptor's source is a woman aged 55-70 years who had recovered from COVID-19. Sequenced material: peripheral blood. The chain recombines TRBV20-1 with TRBJ2-7; D gene ambiguous. CDR3 coding DNA: TGCAGTGCCTCTAGTCATCAGCAGTACTTC. This translates into CSASSHQQYF.